One T cell receptor beta chain is described in this entry. In each PCR, synthetic TCR analog templates were spiked in. Sequencing used immunoSEQ multiplex PCR; TCRdb keeps in-frame clones, though not all of them. Of around 46,000 clones in the sample, 70% to 90% were seen once. The sample's time point: peripheral blood 6 weeks after treatment start. The sample originates from a study of PD-L1 blockade in urothelial cancer. The CDR3 has 15 amino acids. The V gene's germline CDR1 is SGHNT and CDR2 YYREEE (reference sequence). V dropped 1 base and J dropped 6 bases, with 16 bases sitting between them. The sequenced sample was PBMCs, obtained around atezolizumab (anti-PD-L1) treatment. This chain connects TRBV5-4 to TRBJ1-1; D not resolved. This clonotype was obtained from a man aged 60-69 years with urothelial cancer. The CDR3 sequence: CASSLSSLSAAEAFF. CDR3 DNA sequence: TGTGCCAGCAGCTTGAGTAGCCTCTCGGCGGCTGAAGCTTTCTTT.